The clone carrying this TCR beta chain was seen more than once but under ten times. What it recognizes is unknown. This PCR relied on a set of 60 Vbeta primers and 13 Jbeta primers. The table came from immunoSEQ multiplex PCR; TCRdb's copy has only in-frame clones and leaves some out. The sample carries about 120,000 clones, around three quarters recorded once. These data belong to a study of cytomegalovirus exposure and HLA in healthy donors. Whole-study results and caveats: Later on, an analysis tied 15,000 to 20,000 TCR beta sequences to HLA alleles at 0.05 false discovery rate.

V shed 3 bases and J shed 0 bases, with 13 bases lying between them. CDR1 is SGHRS and CDR2 is YFSETQ in the germline V gene. The CDR3 has 15 residues. For this donor, CMV serostatus was not recorded. The receptor was derived from a human donor in good health. The source material was PBMCs. The chain carries TRBV5-1 and TRBJ2-7, with no clear D. This CDR3 reads CASSWLADPSYEQYF. Written as DNA, the CDR3 is TGCGCCAGCAGCTGGTTAGCCGACCCCTCCTACGAGCAGTACTTC.